A single sample is the source of the 3 T cell receptor beta chains below, sequenced in a study of blood T cell repertoires in COVID-19. Method: immunoSEQ multiplex PCR; TCRdb's copy keeps in-frame clones and lacks some. The profile shows a few hundred thousand clones, about nine tenths of them singletons. Sequencing was performed on PBMCs or T cells enriched from blood (not recorded which). The receptors come from a woman in her 30s who had been exposed to COVID-19.

This chain links TRBV11-3 with TRBJ2-7, with a possible D match to TRBD1 (6 bases). V lost 5 bases and J lost 0, with 14 bases in between. This CDR3 has 15 amino acids. Germline CDR1 SGHNT, CDR2 YENEEA. The CDR3 protein is CASSTRDKSSYEQYF. In DNA, the CDR3 is TGTGCCAGCAGCACCCGGGACAAGAGCTCCTACGAGCAGTACTTC.

This chain links TRBV7-9 with TRBJ1-5; D gene unclear. Germline CDR1 and CDR2: SEHNR and FQNEAQ (reference sequence). CDR3 length: 14 amino acids. Deletions cut 3 bases from V and 4 bases from J, with 10 bases between. Here the CDR3 reads CASSFAGSNQPQHF. The CDR3 nucleotides read TGTGCCAGCAGCTTTGCGGGGAGTAATCAGCCCCAGCATTTT.

This clone occurred once. The chain couples TRBV30 to TRBJ1-1; TRBD1 might be the D (5 bases). There are 13 residues in the CDR3. V was cut by 3 bases and J by 3 bases, with 11 bases left in between. Germline lookup yields CDR1 GTSNPN and CDR2 SVGIG (reference sequence). For the CDR3, the DNA is TGTGCCTGGAGCCTGGCAGGGTACACTGAAGCTTTCTTT. Its translation: CAWSLAGYTEAFF. Full variable domain (rest looked up from reference TRBV30 and TRBJ1-1): SQTIHQWPATLVQPVGSPLSLECTVEGTSNPNLYWYRQAAGRGLQLLFYSVGIGQISSEVPQNLSASRPQDRQFILSSKKLLLSDSGFYLCAWSLAGYTEAFFGQGTRLTVV.